A single sample is the source of the 10 T cell receptor beta chains below, sequenced in a study of blood T cell repertoires in COVID-19. Here immunoSEQ multiplex PCR was the method, and the copy in TCRdb shows in-frame clones only, minus some. Of approximately 360,000 clones detected, roughly 80% appear once; the ten largest clones hold less than 6%. What was sequenced was PBMCs or T cells enriched from blood (not recorded which). These receptors were obtained from a woman in her fifties or sixties who had recovered from COVID-19.

The sample holds a few counts of this clone. V and J are TRBV11-3 and TRBJ1-2; D possibly corresponds to TRBD1 (6 bases). The CDR3 contains 13 residues. Between the trimmed V and J ends, which lost 3 bases and 7 bases, there was a span of 12 bases. CDR1 and CDR2 from the germline V gene are SGHNT and YENEEA. CDR3 DNA: TGTGCCAGCAGCTTGGGGGCGCGGCTTGGCTACACCTTC. Translated: CASSLGARLGYTF.

The gene calls are TRBV3-1 (or the pseudogene TRBV3-2) and TRBJ1-2, with D perhaps TRBD1 (5 bases). The CDR3 runs 15 residues. The V end lost 4 bases, the J end lost 5 bases, and 17 bases lay between the germline ends. Germline-derived CDR1 and CDR2 are LGHDT and YNNKEL (reference sequence). In DNA, the CDR3 is TGTGCCAGCAGCCGGGCAGAAGGACAAGGGTATGGCTACACCTTC. Protein sequence: CASSRAEGQGYGYTF.

The J gene is TRBJ1-2, the V gene TRBV11-2; D is unresolved. V gave up 5 bases and J gave up 5 bases, with 9 bases separating them. Germline V gene sequence: CDR1 SGHAT, CDR2 FQNNGV. The CDR3 consists of 12 residues. The DNA for the CDR3 is TGTGCCAGCAGCCAATCACGGTATGGCTACACCTTC. Translation: CASSQSRYGYTF.

The chain employs TRBV10-3 and TRBJ1-1; D unclear. Germline V lookup: CDR1 ENHRY, CDR2 SYGVKD. This CDR3 contains 14 residues. Trimming pared 2 bases from V and 1 base from J, leaving 8 bases between. CDR3 loop: CAISEGQSNTEAFF. The CDR3 DNA reads as TGTGCCATCAGTGAGGGGCAGTCGAACACTGAAGCTTTCTTT.

V is TRBV3-1 (or the pseudogene TRBV3-2) and J is TRBJ1-2; possibly TRBD1 for D (6 bases). The CDR3 runs to 14 residues. Per the germline V gene, CDR1 is LGHDT and CDR2 is YNNKEL (reference sequence). The V and J ends lost 1 base and 6 bases respectively, with 12 bases between them. CDR3 in DNA: TGTGCCAGCAGCCAAGTGGGCAGGGGAGATGGCTACACCTTC. Protein product: CASSQVGRGDGYTF.

V gene TRBV6-5 combines with J gene TRBJ2-7, with 14 bases aligning to TRBD2. The CDR3 consists of 16 residues. Germline V gene data show CDR1 as MNHEY and CDR2 as SVGAGI. The J segment lost 2 bases and the V segment lost 0 bases, leaving 0 bases of the junction unmatched. CDR3 nucleotides: TGTGCCAGCAGTTACTCGGGACTAGCGGGAGCCTACGAGCAGTACTTC. This gives the protein CASSYSGLAGAYEQYF.

This chain connects TRBV15 to TRBJ2-3; 9 positions agree with TRBD2. The ends lost 5 bases at V and 15 bases at J; junction bases unmatched: 15. This CDR3 is 14 amino acids long. Germline-derived CDR1 and CDR2 are LNHNV and YYDKDF (reference sequence). As DNA, the CDR3 is TGTGCCACCAGCCCCCCTGGGGGGCGGGAGGGCCTATATTTT. Amino acids: CATSPPGGREGLYF. The full variable domain, with the rest looked up from reference TRBV15 and TRBJ2-3, is DAMVIQNPRYQVTQFGKPVTLSCSQTLNHNVMYWYQQKSSQAPKLLFHYYDKDFNNEADTPDNFQSRRPNTSFCFLDIRSPGLGDTAMYLCATSPPGGREGLYFGPGTRLTVL.

This rearrangement joins TRBV7-8 to TRBJ1-1, with 9 bases identical to TRBD1. Germline V lookup: CDR1 SGHVS, CDR2 FQNEAQ. CDR3 length: 18 residues. V lost 0 bases, J lost 0 bases, and 8 bases stayed unmatched. In nucleotides, the CDR3 is TGTGCCAGCAGCTTAGCCACTGGGACAGGGAAGTTGAACACTGAAGCTTTCTTT. It specifies CASSLATGTGKLNTEAFF.

This clone appeared a few times. The chain links TRBV3-1 (or the pseudogene TRBV3-2) to TRBJ1-1, with D possibly matching TRBD1 (5 bases). The CDR3 has 14 amino acids. From germline, CDR1 is LGHDT and CDR2 YNNKEL (reference sequence). V was cut by 4 bases and J by 0 bases, with 9 bases left in between. For the CDR3, the DNA is TGTGCCAGCAGCCTTCAGGGAATGAACACTGAAGCTTTCTTT. Encoded protein: CASSLQGMNTEAFF.

The chain employs TRBV4-1 and TRBJ2-7; the D gene is possibly TRBD2 (5 bases). The germline V gene has CDR1 MGHRA and CDR2 YSYEKL. This CDR3 region has 12 residues. V was pared by 0 bases and J by 6 bases, with 6 bases between. CDR3 bases: TGCGCCAGCAGCCAAGATCGGGGCGAGCAGTACTTC. Protein: CASSQDRGEQYF.